This T cell receptor (beta chain) came from a study of blood T cells in healthy people across ages. Regarding the study as a whole: Diversity figures derived from one million T cells were judged to underestimate the true value.

The use of a sample-barcoded 5' primer and a J-beta primer mix characterized a second PCR of roughly 6 to 11 cycles. TCRdb re-called the 5' RACE reads through MiXCR, storing one row per CDR3 protein. The data show about 640,000 distinct CDR3 sequences, under 65% seen once. Healthy Caucasians from Russia aged roughly 6 to 95 served as donors. Of note for this clonotype: What it binds is not known.

This CDR3 has 18 amino acids. Germline-derived CDR1 and CDR2 are MGHRA and YSYEKL. V gave up 0 bases and J gave up 2 bases, with 19 bases separating them. The TCR sequence derives from a man between 60 and 75 years old in good health. V usage is TRBV4-1 and J usage is TRBJ1-2; D is perhaps TRBD1 (6 bases). Source material: blood. DNA for the CDR3: TGCGCCAGCAGCCAAGATCGATCACGGGGGGCGCGGAACTATGGCTACACCTTC. Amino acids: CASSQDRSRGARNYGYTF.